The next 2 T cell receptor beta chains were all read from a single sample in a study of vaccination and CD4 T cells after COVID-19. No antigen has been identified for these receptors. Treatment reported: roughly 10-day PBMC culture with coronavirus spike peptide pools or control peptides (ViraFEST assay). Gathered ahead of the COVID-19 pandemic (2011-2018) were the CD4+ T cells of the unexposed donor. CD4+ T cells that had been cultured provided DNA sequenced with the Oncomine TCR Beta short-read assay. TCRdb fed the PCR reads into MiXCR, producing one record per CDR3 protein. The sample lists about 7,000 distinct CDR3 sequences; about two fifths were seen once. Input material: CD4+ T cells from blood, cultured in vitro. The receptors here all came from a human donor in good health.

This clonotype was counted only a few times. The rearrangement links TRBV20-1 to TRBJ2-3; no reliable D call. Germline-derived CDR1 and CDR2 are DFQATT and SNEGSKA (reference sequence). The CDR3 is 10 amino acids. With 4 bases removed from V and 7 bases from J, the gap between germline ends came to 6 bases. CDR3 sequence reads: CSATGHTQYF. The CDR3 DNA sequence: TGCAGTGCTACGGGTCATACGCAGTATTTT.

This chain joins TRBV6-1 and TRBJ2-7, with 7 bases that match TRBD2. Germline V gives CDR1 MNHNS, CDR2 SASEGT. V was pared by 3 bases and J by 4 bases, with 12 bases of the junction left unmatched. The CDR3 totals 16 residues. The CDR3 coding sequence is TGTGCCAGCAGTGAGCTCTTAAGGCGGGGGTCATACGAGCAGTACTTC. Its protein product is CASSELLRRGSYEQYF.